The next 21 T cell receptor beta chains were all read from a single sample in a study of T cell repertoires in cytomegalovirus infection. The antigens these receptors bind are not known. TCRdb called the reads again in MiXCR, with one record for every CDR3 protein. The sample contains 380,000 or so distinct CDR3 sequences, roughly 34% of which appear only once. Sequenced material: cultured PBMCs, taken from culture after CMV antigen stimulation. These receptors were obtained from a human donor in good health (CMV status not recorded). Some clones in this sample may be carry-over from other donors' samples.

This chain joins TRBV6-6 and TRBJ2-7, with D possibly matching TRBD2 (6 bases). Trimming removed 5 bases at V and 2 bases at J, with 16 bases between. Germline V lookup: CDR1 MNHNY, CDR2 SVGAGI (reference sequence). The CDR3 is 15 amino acids. The CDR3 DNA reads TGTGCCAGCAGTCCAACCGGGACTTTCACCTACGAGCAGTACTTC. It codes for CASSPTGTFTYEQYF.

In its sample, this clonotype was seen many times. The chain recombines TRBV7-2 with TRBJ1-5; D is perhaps TRBD1 (6 bases). With 4 bases removed from V and 5 bases from J, the gap between germline ends came to 9 bases. This CDR3 spans 13 amino acids. CDR1 SGHTA and CDR2 FQGNSA come from the germline V gene. Here the CDR3 reads CASSSGTYQPQHF. The CDR3 region has the DNA TGTGCCAGCAGCTCTGGGACATATCAGCCCCAGCATTTT. Filled out from reference TRBV7-2 and TRBJ1-5, the complete variable domain reads GAGVSQSPSNKVTEKGKDVELRCDPISGHTALYWYRQSLGQGLEFLIYFQGNSAPDKSGLPSDRFSAERTGGSVSTLTIQRTQQEDSAVYLCASSSGTYQPQHFGDGTRLSIL.

This clonotype has at least ten counts. The V call is TRBV20-1, the J call TRBJ2-5, with 7 bases identical to TRBD1. Germline V gives CDR1 DFQATT, CDR2 SNEGSKA (reference sequence). The CDR3 is 14 residues long. The J segment lost 2 bases and the V segment lost 6 bases, leaving 9 bases of the junction unmatched. CDR3 sequence reads: CSAQTTGHQETQYF. For the CDR3, the DNA is TGCAGTGCCCAAACGACAGGGCATCAAGAGACCCAGTACTTC.

This chain links TRBV2 with TRBJ2-7, with a weak D call TRBD1 (5 bases). The CDR3 covers 11 residues. In germline, CDR1 is SNHLY, CDR2 FYNNEI. With 10 bases removed from V and 0 bases from J, the gap between germline ends came to 7 bases. CDR3 region: CAIRDSYEQYV. In DNA, the CDR3 is TGTGCCATCAGGGACTCCTACGAGCAGTACGTC.

This sequence joins TRBV10-3 and TRBJ2-7; TRBD2 matches 7 bases. The CDR3 consists of 15 residues. V trimming: 1 base; J trimming: 5 bases; junction bases outside the gene matches: 8. The germline CDR1 and CDR2 sequences are ENHRY and SYGVKD. The CDR3, as DNA: TGTGCCATCAGTGAGTGGGCGGGAGTTAAACACGAGCAGTACTTC. This encodes CAISEWAGVKHEQYF.

The rearrangement joins TRBV7-2 to TRBJ2-7; perhaps TRBD2 as D (6 bases). The germline CDR1 and CDR2 sequences are SGHTA and FQGNSA. The CDR3 is 13 residues long. Deletions cut 1 base from V and 2 bases from J, with 6 bases between. As DNA, the CDR3 is TGTGCCAGCAGCTTAGGGAGGGCCTACGAGCAGTACGTC. Protein sequence: CASSLGRAYEQYV.

The chain has TRBV11-1 and TRBJ2-5, with 8 bases that match TRBD1. With V trimmed by 5 bases and J by 3 bases, 11 bases remained unmatched. This CDR3 region has 16 residues. Germline assignment: CDR1 SGHAT and CDR2 FQDESV (reference sequence). CDR3 residues: CASSPYWTGLEETQYF. The CDR3, as DNA: TGTGCCAGCAGCCCATATTGGACAGGGCTGGAAGAGACCCAGTACTTC.

This clonotype was picked up many times. CDR3 coding DNA: TGTGCCAGCGGCGAGGGTCCGGAGGAAACCACCGGGGAGCTGTTTTTT. It codes for CASGEGPEETTGELFF. The gene calls are TRBV7-8 and TRBJ2-2; TRBD2 is a possible D gene (5 bases). The CDR3 is 16 amino acids. V lost 8 bases and J 4 bases, leaving 20 bases between the germline ends. Germline values: CDR1 SGHVS, CDR2 FQNEAQ.

This clonotype was detected only a few times. V usage is TRBV29-1 and J usage is TRBJ1-2, with 7 bases lining up with TRBD1. CDR1 SQVTM and CDR2 ANQGSEA come from the germline V gene. V gave up 1 base and J gave up 4 bases; unmatched junction bases: 6. The CDR3 contains 14 residues. This CDR3 reads CSVEGGTAIYGYTF. The DNA for the CDR3 is TGCAGCGTTGAAGGTGGGACAGCCATCTATGGCTACACCTTC. The variable domain in full, completed from reference TRBV29-1 and TRBJ1-2, reads SAVISQKPSRDICQRGTSLTIQCQVDSQVTMMFWYRQQPGQSLTLIATANQGSEATYESGFVIDKFPISRPNLTFSTLTVSNMSPEDSSIYLCSVEGGTAIYGYTFGSGTRLTVV.

This clonotype was picked up many times. The rearrangement links TRBV6-4 to TRBJ2-2; D remains unclear. The germline V and J ends were trimmed by 2 bases and 3 bases, with 4 bases remaining between them. The CDR3 extends over 13 amino acids. CDR1 and CDR2 from the germline V gene are MRHNA and SNTAGT. This chain's CDR3 is CASSDRDTGELFF. CDR3 nucleotides: TGTGCCAGCAGTGACAGGGACACCGGGGAGCTGTTTTTT.

As for this clonotype: A much bigger clone sits one base away, suggesting this may be a read error. The V call is TRBV7-8, the J call TRBJ1-1; D remains unclear. CDR3 size: 15 residues. Germline V lookup: CDR1 SGHVS, CDR2 FQNEAQ. CDR3 amino acids: CASSLVGVGVTEALF. The CDR3 coding sequence is TGTGCCAGCAGCTTAGTCGGCGTCGGGGTGACTGAAGCTCTCTTT.

This clonotype was detected only a few times. The CDR3 is CSARDSRPPRQFF. CDR3 in DNA: TGCAGTGCTAGAGATAGTCGGCCTCCTAGGCAGTTCTTC. The rearrangement links TRBV20-1 to TRBJ2-1, with D unresolved. Germline CDR1 and CDR2: DFQATT and SNEGSKA (reference sequence). This CDR3 contains 13 residues. V shed 0 bases and J shed 12 bases, with 15 bases lying between them.

This clonotype turned up a few times. The rearrangement joins TRBV14 to TRBJ1-2, with unresolved D. Germline V CDR1 and CDR2: SGHDN, FVKESK. The V gene lost 0 bases and the J gene lost 4 bases, with 6 bases spanning the gap. There are 13 residues in the CDR3. The CDR3 coding sequence is TGTGCCAGCAGCCAAGACAGGACCTATGGCTACACCTTC. This translates into CASSQDRTYGYTF.

In DNA form, the CDR3 reads TGTGCCAGCAGTGGTACAGGGGGTAGCACAGATACGCAGTATTTT. Its protein product is CASSGTGGSTDTQYF. The chain couples TRBV12-3 or TRBV12-4 to TRBJ2-3; 8 bases match TRBD1. CDR3 length: 15 residues. V shed 5 bases and J 0 bases; nucleotides not matched to a gene: 4.

The chain carries TRBV7-2 and TRBJ2-7; TRBD2 matches 8 bases. V gave up 0 bases and J gave up 5 bases; unmatched junction bases: 9. Germline V gives CDR1 SGHTA, CDR2 FQGNSA. CDR3 length: 16 residues. The CDR3 here is CASSLAAPAGVNEQYF. The CDR3 DNA reads as TGTGCCAGCAGCTTAGCAGCACCAGCGGGAGTCAACGAGCAGTACTTC. Complete variable domain (other parts from reference TRBV7-2 and TRBJ2-7): GAGVSQSPSNKVTEKGKDVELRCDPISGHTALYWYRQSLGQGLEFLIYFQGNSAPDKSGLPSDRFSAERTGGSVSTLTIQRTQQEDSAVYLCASSLAAPAGVNEQYFGPGTRLTVT.

The chain uses TRBV11-2 and TRBJ2-1, with a weak D call TRBD1 (5 bases). Germline lookup yields CDR1 SGHAT and CDR2 FQNNGV. V gave up 2 bases and J gave up 0 bases, with 8 bases separating them. There are 15 residues in the CDR3. CDR3 nucleotides: TGTGCCAGCAGCTTACTCCAGGGCTCCTACAATGAGCAGTTCTTC. It specifies CASSLLQGSYNEQFF.

This clonotype was counted ten times or more. V is TRBV7-8 and J is TRBJ2-7; D possibly corresponds to TRBD1 (6 bases). The CDR3 runs 14 residues. V was clipped by 2 bases and J by 2 bases, with 10 bases between them. Germline V lookup: CDR1 SGHVS, CDR2 FQNEAQ. CDR3 region: CASSLQGTAYEQYV. In DNA form, the CDR3 reads TGTGCCAGCAGCTTACAGGGGACGGCCTACGAGCAGTACGTC.

This clonotype was seen a handful of times. The V gene is TRBV7-2, the J gene TRBJ2-3; TRBD2 matches 9 bases. CDR3 length: 16 amino acids. V lost 5 bases and J lost 4; bases outside the gene matches: 10. The germline V gene encodes CDR1 SGHTA and CDR2 FQGNSA. The CDR3 DNA sequence: TGTGCCAGCAGCCCCGATAGCGGGAGAAGGGCAGATACGCAGTATTTT. Encoded protein: CASSPDSGRRADTQYF.

This clonotype was counted only a few times. This rearrangement joins TRBV27 to TRBJ2-3; 7 bases map to TRBD1. After removal of 3 bases from V and 2 bases from J, the junction contained 5 bases not matched to a gene. CDR1 and CDR2 from the germline V gene are MNHEY and SMNVEV (reference sequence). The CDR3 covers 15 residues. This chain's CDR3 is CASSFETGPTDTQYF. The DNA for the CDR3 is TGTGCCAGCAGTTTCGAGACAGGGCCCACAGATACGCAGTATTTT.

This clonotype has just a few counts. The rearrangement uses TRBV28 and TRBJ1-2, with 9 nucleotides matching TRBD1. The CDR3 spans 15 residues. The V gene end was trimmed by 1 base and the J gene end by 4 bases; junction bases not matched to a gene: 4. Germline values: CDR1 MDHEN, CDR2 SYDVKM. Here the CDR3 reads CASSLSTGGRYGYTF. In nucleotides, the CDR3 is TGTGCCAGCAGTTTATCCACAGGGGGCCGCTATGGCTACACCTTC.

This clonotype was seen more than once but under ten times. The rearrangement joins TRBV4-2 to TRBJ2-3; 12 bases agree with TRBD2. Germline V gene sequence: CDR1 LGHNA, CDR2 YNFKEQ. The V gene end was trimmed by 0 bases and the J gene end by 2 bases; junction bases not matched to a gene: 15. The CDR3 spans 21 residues. CDR3 protein: CASSQEGGLAGSDVHTDTQYF. CDR3 DNA sequence: TGTGCCAGCAGCCAAGAGGGGGGACTAGCGGGCTCGGACGTGCACACAGATACGCAGTATTTT.